These 10 T cell receptor beta chains were sequenced from one sample in a study of cytomegalovirus exposure and HLA in healthy donors. The protocol was immunoSEQ multiplex PCR, while the TCRdb copy is restricted to in-frame clones and leaves out a portion. The data show 55,000 to 80,000 clones, approximately 96% seen once. Sample: PBMCs. The receptors originated from a man aged 18 to 29 in good health and CMV-seropositive.

The chain combines TRBV18 with TRBJ1-1; possible D gene TRBD1, 5 bases. CDR1 is KGHSH and CDR2 is LQKENI in the germline V gene. V lost 4 bases and J 1 base, leaving 13 bases between the germline ends. CDR3 length: 15 amino acids. The CDR3: CASSRSREPNTEAFF. DNA of the CDR3: TGTGCCAGCTCACGGAGCAGGGAACCGAACACTGAAGCTTTCTTT.

The chain has TRBV9 and TRBJ1-2, with TRBD1 identical over 7 bases. The length of the CDR3 is 15 residues. V shed 7 bases and J 5 bases; nucleotides not matched to a gene: 14. Germline V CDR1 and CDR2: SGDLS, YYNGEE. The CDR3 nucleotides read TGTGCCAGCTCGGAACAGCCAGGGGGGCTTTATGGCTACACCTTC. Its translation: CASSEQPGGLYGYTF.

V is TRBV7-2 and J is TRBJ2-3; 12 bases map to TRBD2. Germline CDR1 and CDR2: SGHTA and FQGNSA. The length of the CDR3 is 16 residues. V was pared by 5 bases and J by 5 bases, with 8 bases of the junction left unmatched. The chain's CDR3 is CASSEGLAGWGDTQYF. In nucleotides, the CDR3 is TGTGCCAGCAGCGAAGGACTAGCGGGGTGGGGAGATACGCAGTATTTT.

The chain combines TRBV25-1 with TRBJ2-3, with 7 bases fitting TRBD2. This CDR3 is built from 11 residues. With 10 bases clipped from V and 7 bases from J, the junction kept 5 bases outside the gene matches. Per the germline V gene, CDR1 is MGHDK and CDR2 is SYGVNS. The CDR3 reads CATGTINTQYF. The DNA of the CDR3 is TGTGCCACCGGGACTATAAATACGCAGTATTTT.

The V and J genes are TRBV28 and TRBJ2-7; the D is unclear. The ends were cut back, 8 bases at V and 2 bases at J, with 10 bases in the middle. Germline loops: CDR1 MDHEN, CDR2 SYDVKM. CDR3 size: 12 residues. CDR3 nucleotides: TGTGCCAGCGGCCGTTTTCCCTACGAGCAGTACTTC. Residues: CASGRFPYEQYF.

The rearrangement joins TRBV5-1 to TRBJ2-5; 11 bases map to TRBD2. The germline gives CDR1 SGHRS, CDR2 YFSETQ. J was trimmed by 4 bases and V by 3 bases; bases with no gene match: 5. The CDR3 runs to 15 residues. The CDR3 reads CASSWGTSGGETQYF. Written as DNA, the CDR3 is TGCGCCAGCAGCTGGGGCACTAGCGGGGGAGAGACCCAGTACTTC.

The chain combines TRBV20-1 with TRBJ2-7; no clear D. The CDR3 loop spans 11 amino acids. V lost 0 bases to trimming and J lost 5 bases, with 5 bases between them. In germline, CDR1 is DFQATT, CDR2 SNEGSKA (reference sequence). The CDR3 DNA sequence: TGCAGTGCTAGAGATACAAACGAGCAGTACTTC. Translating it yields CSARDTNEQYF.

The rearrangement joins TRBV27 to TRBJ2-1, with 7 positions matching TRBD1. This CDR3 has 15 residues. The V segment lost 7 bases and the J segment 5 bases; nucleotides outside the gene matches: 11. The germline V gene encodes CDR1 MNHEY and CDR2 SMNVEV (reference sequence). DNA of the CDR3: TGTGCCAGCACTCGAGCCGGGACAGTGAACAATGAGCAGTTCTTC. Amino acid sequence: CASTRAGTVNNEQFF.

The rearrangement joins TRBV6-6 to TRBJ2-3; D perhaps matches TRBD1 (6 bases). The germline CDR1 and CDR2 sequences are MNHNY and SVGAGI (reference sequence). This CDR3 is built from 13 residues. V was cut by 6 bases and J by 2 bases, with 9 bases left in between. The CDR3 DNA sequence: TGTGCCAGCAGCGGACAGACCACAGATACGCAGTATTTT. Its translation is CASSGQTTDTQYF.

The chain links TRBV5-6 to TRBJ2-3, with TRBD2 matching over 8 bases. Trimming took 1 base from V and 6 from J; bases not matched to a gene: 7. CDR3 length: 15 amino acids. Germline CDR1 is SGHDT and CDR2 is YYEEEE. The CDR3 region has the DNA TGTGCCAGCAGCTTGTACGGCCTAGCGGGTGATACGCAGTATTTT. Translation: CASSLYGLAGDTQYF.